The clone carrying this TCR beta chain appeared many times. Its antigen is unidentified. Investigators excluded patients with uncontrolled infection, other autoimmune disease, pregnancy or lactation. Each 10 ml fresh peripheral blood draw supplied the PBMCs. Amplification yielded TCR beta CDR3 regions, with RNA transcripts as the source. Researchers ran a first-round RT-PCR on the TCR CDR3 using the HTBI primer set. TCRdb reprocessed the multiplex PCR reads with MiXCR, giving one entry per CDR3 protein. The sample lists fewer than 600,000 distinct CDR3 sequences, approximately 15% occurring once. The data were obtained in a study of T cells in Graves' hyperthyroidism and ophthalmopathy. Study-wide context: Peripheral blood collection took place at initial diagnosis, before any treatment. Study-level points and caveats: Expanded thyroid clonotypes (above 0.001) were mostly also found in blood.

CDR1 and CDR2 from the germline V gene are MDHEN and SYDVKM. This CDR3 has 15 amino acids. V gave up 5 bases and J gave up 4 bases, with 17 bases separating them. The clonotype originates from a young woman with Graves' hyperthyroidism. The sample was blood. V gene TRBV28 combines with J gene TRBJ1-2; tentatively, D is TRBD1 (5 bases). The DNA of the CDR3 is TGTGCCAGCAGTCCCCCAGGGAGACACTCCTATGGCTACACCTTC. It is translated as CASSPPGRHSYGYTF.